One sample yielded the 9 T cell receptor beta chains listed below, sequenced in a study of blood T cell repertoires in COVID-19. Sequencing used immunoSEQ multiplex PCR; TCRdb keeps in-frame clones, though not all of them. The top ten clones hold 2% to 2.5% of a sample with 200,000 to 250,000 clones, 85% to 90% of them seen once. Sequenced material: peripheral blood. These receptors all stem from a woman in her fifties or sixties with acute or convalescent COVID-19.

V is TRBV4-3 and J is TRBJ1-1, with a weak D call TRBD1 (6 bases). Germline V lookup: CDR1 LGHNA, CDR2 YSLEER. Trimming stripped 2 bases from V and 5 bases from J, with 9 bases between. The CDR3 runs to 13 residues. CDR3 region: CASSQYTGTEAFF. For the CDR3, the DNA is TGCGCCAGCAGCCAATACACAGGGACTGAAGCTTTCTTT.

This CDR3 is CASSLPEGAKAYEQYF. The CDR3, as DNA: TGTGCCAGCAGCTTACCGGAGGGGGCTAAAGCCTACGAGCAGTACTTC. The chain joins TRBV7-6 to TRBJ2-7; tentative D call: TRBD1 (7 bases). The germline V gene has CDR1 SGHVS and CDR2 FNYEAQ. CDR3 size: 16 residues. The germline V and J ends were trimmed by 2 bases and 2 bases, with 16 bases remaining between them.

Details on this clone: Other DNA sequences of this sample code for an identical CDR3. V and J are TRBV12-3 or TRBV12-4 and TRBJ2-3; D unresolved. The CDR3 is 11 amino acids. Trimming removed 3 bases from V and 6 bases from J, with 4 bases in between. This chain's CDR3 is CASSLRDTQYF. For the CDR3, the DNA is TGTGCCAGCAGTTTGAGGGATACGCAGTATTTT.

The chain carries TRBV29-1 and TRBJ1-2; 11 nucleotides align to TRBD1. V lost 6 bases and J lost 8; bases outside the gene matches: 5. CDR3 size: 12 residues. Germline CDR1 SQVTM, CDR2 ANQGSEA. CDR3 sequence: CSVGQGAHGYTF. CDR3 nucleotides: TGCAGCGTCGGACAGGGGGCTCACGGCTACACCTTC. The complete variable domain, with remaining parts taken from reference TRBV29-1 and TRBJ1-2, reads SAVISQKPSRDICQRGTSLTIQCQVDSQVTMMFWYRQQPGQSLTLIATANQGSEATYESGFVIDKFPISRPNLTFSTLTVSNMSPEDSSIYLCSVGQGAHGYTFGSGTRLTVV.

The chain uses TRBV27 and TRBJ2-1; D gene unclear. V gave up 3 bases and J gave up 4 bases, with 10 bases separating them. CDR1 is MNHEY, CDR2 SMNVEV, per germline (reference sequence). CDR3 length: 14 amino acids. CDR3 region: CASSFGGVYNEQFF. CDR3 sequence (DNA): TGTGCCAGCAGTTTTGGCGGAGTATACAATGAGCAGTTCTTC.

This chain joins TRBV27 and TRBJ2-7, with 9 bases fitting TRBD1. CDR3 size: 17 residues. With V trimmed by 5 bases and J by 3 bases, 14 bases remained unmatched. Germline assignment: CDR1 MNHEY and CDR2 SMNVEV (reference sequence). The CDR3 loop reads CASSILTGTGKNYEQYF. DNA for the CDR3: TGTGCCAGCAGTATATTAACCGGGACAGGGAAGAACTACGAGCAGTACTTC.

The V call is TRBV19, the J call TRBJ2-5; D gene uncertain. CDR1 and CDR2 from the germline V gene are LNHDA and SQIVND (reference sequence). V lost 0 bases to trimming and J lost 5 bases, with 13 bases between them. The CDR3 has 15 residues. The CDR3 loop is CASSIDLPGRETQYF. CDR3 DNA sequence: TGTGCCAGTAGTATAGACTTGCCAGGAAGGGAGACCCAGTACTTC.

This clone was picked up a small number of times. CDR3 bases: TGTGCCAGCAGCCTCCGGATGGGGCGCGCGGGGTCCTACGAGCAGTACTTC. It yields the protein CASSLRMGRAGSYEQYF. The chain carries TRBV9 and TRBJ2-7; perhaps TRBD2 as D (6 bases). V lost 4 bases and J lost 1, with 21 bases in between. CDR3 length: 17 residues. The germline V gene encodes CDR1 SGDLS and CDR2 YYNGEE. The full variable domain, completed using reference TRBV9 and TRBJ2-7, is DSGVTQTPKHLITATGQRVTLRCSPRSGDLSVYWYQQSLDQGLQFLIQYYNGEERAKGNILERFSAQQFPDLHSELNLSSLELGDSALYFCASSLRMGRAGSYEQYFGPGTRLTVT.

The J gene is TRBJ2-5, the V gene TRBV4-3; D unresolved. V lost 5 bases and J 7 bases, leaving 17 bases between the germline ends. This CDR3 spans 14 amino acids. Per the germline V gene, CDR1 is LGHNA and CDR2 is YSLEER. This CDR3 is CASSSNARSGTQYF. For the CDR3, the DNA is TGCGCCAGCAGCTCCAACGCGCGATCGGGGACCCAGTACTTC.